This T cell receptor (beta chain) was captured in a study of identical twins. Study-wide results and caveats: Part of the zero-insertion signal could reflect confounding by invariant MAIT and iNKT cells.

V lost 5 bases to trimming and J lost 4 bases, with 15 bases between them. Germline V gene lookup returns CDR1 SGHAT and CDR2 FQNNGV. This CDR3 spans 15 amino acids. Via MiXCR, TCRdb re-called the 5' RACE reads, giving one row per CDR3 protein. The table lists approximately 690,000 distinct CDR3 sequences, 6.1% of them singletons, with approximately 1.6% in the top ten. There are many counts of this clonotype. Antigen specificity is unknown. The V call is TRBV11-2, the J call TRBJ2-1; the D gene is possibly TRBD2 (6 bases). The sample taken for sequencing was naive T cells sorted from blood. The TCR was taken from a man in his late teens or twenties in good health. The CDR3 reads CASSPGDFLYNEQFF. CDR3 DNA sequence: TGTGCCAGCAGCCCGGGGGACTTCTTGTACAATGAGCAGTTCTTC.